This is a list of T cell receptor beta chains from one sample in a study of OX40 agonist ivuxolimab in advanced cancers. Sequencing used immunoSEQ multiplex PCR; TCRdb keeps in-frame clones, though not all of them. The sample lists about 33,000 clones, over 60% occurring once. Sequenced here: CD4+ or CD8+ T cells sorted from blood, sampled in a trial of the OX40 agonist ivuxolimab. The receptors originated from an adult with an advanced solid tumor such as melanoma, head and neck, liver or kidney cancer. Each CDR3 is given with its conserved first and last residue.

V	J	CDR3
TRBV5-3	TRBJ2-3	CARSFERGPLTQYF
TRBV16	TRBJ1-1	CASSQFLNTEAFF
TRBV6-1	TRBJ1-2	CASRPTGGYGYTF
TRBV18	TRBJ2-5	CASSPGNGETQYF
TRBV19	TRBJ2-4	CASSLPGRGENIQYF
TRBV29-1	TRBJ2-5	CSVSRQGPETQYF
TRBV6-5	TRBJ1-1	CATRLAGGMNTEAFF
TRBV6-1	TRBJ1-5	CASSAMRARSNQPQHF
TRBV5-4	TRBJ2-3	CASRSGGLVDTQYF
TRBV18	TRBJ2-5	CASSPLGEGSETQYF
TRBV5-4	TRBJ2-7	CASSLVAGGEFEQYF
TRBV10-1	TRBJ1-1	CASGEPGQKNTEAFF
TRBV2	TRBJ2-7	CASSAGEGHEQYF
TRBV9	TRBJ1-2	CASSVQGGVYGYTF
TRBV6-1	TRBJ1-2	CASSEQGRGVYGYTF
TRBV5-1	TRBJ2-1	CASSSTPHRGREGNEQFF
TRBV15	TRBJ1-1	CASSQAPNTEAFF
TRBV6-1	TRBJ1-4	CASMPRGEKLFF
TRBV30	TRBJ1-1	CAWRNTEAFF
TRBV5-1	TRBJ2-5	CASSRQVWETQYF
TRBV7-2	TRBJ2-1	CASSQPTVRGGLFRKQFF
TRBV7-9	TRBJ2-5	CASSYEGFAGETQYF
TRBV19	TRBJ1-1	CASSTGGRGSFF
TRBV5-6	TRBJ1-5	CASSFRGGKQPQHF
TRBV27	TRBJ2-7	CASSFKSSYEQYF
TRBV30	TRBJ1-5	CAWSGSGNQPQHF
TRBV5-1	TRBJ2-7	CASRGSAYEQYF
TRBV6-5	TRBJ1-2	CASSQTPYGYTF
TRBV7-9	TRBJ2-2	CASSTRQGVLGAGELFF
TRBV2	TRBJ2-5	CASTNLETQYF
TRBV5-1	TRBJ2-7	CASSLRTGGDEQYF
TRBV11-3	TRBJ2-5	CASAPPETQYF
TRBV28	TRBJ2-3	CASSFFRVSGTDTQYF
TRBV2	TRBJ2-1	CASSWTRNVDEQFF
TRBV28	TRBJ2-7	CASSPWLEQYF
TRBV30	TRBJ1-6	CAWSVGGFNSPLHF
TRBV6-1	TRBJ2-5	CASSDGQTGAQYF
TRBV18	TRBJ1-6	CASSSPLASYYSSPLHF
TRBV18	TRBJ1-3	CASSPQAKTGRGNTIYF
TRBV30	TRBJ1-5	CAWKVTGASQPQHF
TRBV5-1	TRBJ2-2	CASSLVMDTGELFF
TRBV20-1	TRBJ2-7	CSARGSIEQYF
TRBV19	TRBJ1-1	CASRDQGATNTEAFF
TRBV30	TRBJ1-1	CAWSRTDTEAFF
TRBV21-1	TRBJ2-7	CASSKAWRVSSYEQYF